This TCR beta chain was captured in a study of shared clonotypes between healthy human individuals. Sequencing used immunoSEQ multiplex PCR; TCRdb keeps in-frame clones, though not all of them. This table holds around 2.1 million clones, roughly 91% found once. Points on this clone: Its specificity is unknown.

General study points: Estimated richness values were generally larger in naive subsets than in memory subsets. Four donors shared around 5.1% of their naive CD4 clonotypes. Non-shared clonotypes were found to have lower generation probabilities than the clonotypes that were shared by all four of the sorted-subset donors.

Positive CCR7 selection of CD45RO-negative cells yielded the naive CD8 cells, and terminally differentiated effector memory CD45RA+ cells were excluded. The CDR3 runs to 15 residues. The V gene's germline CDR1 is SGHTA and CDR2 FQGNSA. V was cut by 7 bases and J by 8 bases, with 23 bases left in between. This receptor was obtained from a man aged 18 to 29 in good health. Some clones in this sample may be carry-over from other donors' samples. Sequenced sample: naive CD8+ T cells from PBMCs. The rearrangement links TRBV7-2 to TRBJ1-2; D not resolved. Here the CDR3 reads CASTPRGGRGGGYTF. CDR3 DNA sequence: TGTGCCAGCACCCCCCGAGGCGGCCGCGGAGGAGGCTACACCTTC.